These T cell receptor beta chains were read from a single sample in a study of a mutant IDH1 vaccine in newly diagnosed glioma. Sequenced by immunoSEQ multiplex PCR; TCRdb stores in-frame clones only, minus some. The sample consists of around 50,000 clones, about nine tenths of them appearing once. Sequencing was performed on PBMCs, taken from a glioma patient treated with radiotherapy, temozolomide or both. The receptors come from a man aged 35-49 years with glioma. CDR3s include the opening cysteine and the closing phenylalanine or tryptophan. Fields, in order: V gene, J gene, D gene, clone size, CDR3 protein, CDR3 DNA. D genes are given only for firm matches. Part of the rows lack a size; the others show once, few, many or a class for expanded clones.

TRBV7-2	TRBJ1-4	NA	NA	CASSLAGIRAEKLFF	TGTGCCAGCAGCTTAGCGGGCATCAGGGCCGAAAAACTGTTTTTT
TRBV25-1	TRBJ1-5	TRBD1	NA	CASSGDRVDSNQPQHF	TGTGCCAGCAGTGGGGACAGGGTTGATAGCAATCAGCCCCAGCATTTT
TRBV19	TRBJ2-7	TRBD1	NA	CASSIRDSFAYEQYF	TGTGCCAGTAGTATCCGGGACAGTTTTGCCTACGAGCAGTACTTC
TRBV7-9	TRBJ2-7	NA	few	CASSPEAPGYEQYF	TGTGCCAGCAGCCCGGAGGCCCCTGGGTACGAGCAGTACTTC
TRBV9	TRBJ1-1	TRBD1	NA	CASGGTETTEAFF	TGTGCCAGCGGAGGGACAGAGACGACTGAAGCTTTCTTT
TRBV5-6	TRBJ2-2	NA	NA	CASRPRAGSNTGELFF	TGTGCCAGCAGGCCCCGGGCAGGATCGAACACCGGGGAGCTGTTTTTT
TRBV9	TRBJ2-7	TRBD2	NA	CASSVDAGLAGYEQYF	TGTGCCAGCAGCGTAGATGCGGGACTAGCGGGTTACGAGCAGTACTTC
TRBV6-5	TRBJ1-5	TRBD1	NA	CASSSDRVGQPQHF	TGTGCCAGCAGTTCGGACAGGGTAGGTCAGCCCCAGCATTTT
TRBV27	TRBJ2-2	NA	NA	CASLGGNTGELFF	TGTGCCAGCCTAGGTGGAAACACCGGGGAGCTGTTTTTT
TRBV6-4	TRBJ2-3	TRBD2	NA	CASRVTSGITDTQYF	TGTGCCAGCAGGGTGACTAGCGGGATCACAGATACGCAGTATTTT
TRBV14	TRBJ2-1	NA	NA	CASAPLRAALLNEQFF	TGTGCCAGCGCGCCACTAAGAGCGGCTTTACTGAATGAGCAGTTCTTC
TRBV5-4	TRBJ1-1	NA	few	CASSQYAATEAFF	TGTGCCAGCAGCCAATATGCGGCCACTGAAGCTTTCTTT
TRBV5-5	TRBJ1-5	NA	once	CASSLGGREQHF	TGTGCCAGCAGCTTGGGGGGCAGGGAACAGCATTTT
TRBV19	TRBJ2-3	TRBD2	NA	CASSGRDTDTQYF	TGTGCCAGTAGCGGGAGGGATACAGATACGCAGTATTTT
TRBV7-3	TRBJ2-7	NA	NA	CASSPQSSASYEQYF	TGTGCCAGCAGCCCTCAGTCTAGCGCCTCCTACGAGCAGTACTTC
TRBV5-5	TRBJ2-7	TRBD2	NA	CASSGKGLAGIEQYF	TGTGCCAGCAGCGGAAAGGGACTAGCGGGTATCGAGCAGTACTTC
TRBV7-2	TRBJ2-1	NA	NA	CASSLELLHEQFF	TGTGCCAGCAGCTTAGAACTCCTCCATGAGCAGTTCTTC
TRBV11-2	TRBJ2-6	NA	NA	CASIHFRGPGANVLTF	TGTGCCAGCATCCATTTCAGGGGACCTGGGGCCAACGTCCTGACTTTC
TRBV27	TRBJ2-7	TRBD2	NA	CASSFLAASYEQYF	TGTGCCAGCAGTTTTCTAGCGGCCTCCTACGAGCAGTACTTC
TRBV7-9	TRBJ2-3	NA	NA	CASSSGAWGGSDTQYF	TGTGCCAGCAGCTCCGGAGCCTGGGGAGGTTCAGATACGCAGTATTTT
TRBV6-6	TRBJ2-2	TRBD2	NA	CASSYTSGSIGELFF	TGTGCCAGCAGTTATACTAGCGGAAGTATCGGGGAGCTGTTTTTT
TRBV5-1	TRBJ1-1	NA	few	CASSLGAGSVTEAFF	TGCGCCAGCAGCTTAGGGGCAGGGAGTGTCACTGAAGCTTTCTTT
TRBV7-3	TRBJ2-2	TRBD1	medium-sized	CASSSWGTVSAGELFF	TGTGCCAGCAGCTCCTGGGGGACAGTGAGCGCCGGGGAGCTGTTTTTT
TRBV4-1	TRBJ2-1	NA	NA	CASRSTFSSYNEQFF	TGCGCCAGCAGGTCAACCTTTAGCTCCTACAATGAGCAGTTCTTC
TRBV7-8	TRBJ1-1	NA	NA	CASSTRATEAFF	TGTGCCAGCAGCACAAGGGCCACTGAAGCTTTCTTT
TRBV18	TRBJ1-1	NA	NA	CASSPDIQNTEAFF	TGTGCCAGCTCCCCCGACATACAGAACACTGAAGCTTTCTTT
TRBV7-9	TRBJ2-1	NA	NA	CASSLALTGGEQFF	TGTGCCAGCAGCTTAGCGCTAACCGGCGGGGAGCAGTTCTTC
TRBV4-1	TRBJ2-6	NA	few	CASSLRDPRVSGANVLTF	TGCGCCAGCAGCCTCCGGGACCCCCGGGTCTCTGGGGCCAACGTCCTGACTTTC
TRBV5-1	TRBJ2-2	NA	NA	CASSSGPTGELFF	TGCGCCAGCAGCTCTGGGCCCACCGGGGAGCTGTTTTTT
TRBV5-1	TRBJ2-1	NA	NA	CASSLAPLSNEQFF	TGCGCCAGCAGCTTGGCACCCCTTAGCAATGAGCAGTTCTTC
TRBV5-5	TRBJ2-7	NA	NA	CASSLAGSGASYEQYF	TGTGCCAGCAGCTTGGCAGGTTCAGGGGCCTCCTACGAGCAGTACTTC
TRBV19	TRBJ2-7	NA	NA	CASSMAGGTYEQYF	TGTGCCAGTAGTATGGCAGGTGGGACATACGAGCAGTACTTC
TRBV10-3	TRBJ2-1	NA	NA	CAISESANEQFF	TGTGCCATCAGTGAGTCAGCGAATGAGCAGTTCTTC
TRBV19	TRBJ2-2	NA	NA	CASSKNPTNTGELFF	TGTGCCAGTAGTAAGAACCCCACGAACACCGGGGAGCTGTTTTTT
TRBV6-5	TRBJ2-2	NA	NA	CASSGVGVKAGELFF	TGTGCCAGCAGCGGTGTCGGGGTAAAGGCCGGGGAGCTGTTTTTT
TRBV5-4	TRBJ1-1	NA	NA	CASSPTGGGLVTFF	TGTGCCAGCAGCCCTACGGGGGGAGGTCTAGTAACTTTCTTT
TRBV6-5	TRBJ2-7	TRBD2	once	CASRIGRETSYEQYF	TGTGCCAGCCGGATAGGGCGGGAGACCTCCTACGAGCAGTACTTC
TRBV27	TRBJ2-7	TRBD1	NA	CASSRQGAGYEQYF	TGTGCCAGCAGTCGCCAGGGGGCGGGCTACGAGCAGTACTTC